Presented here are 20 T cell receptor beta chains from one specimen sequenced in a study of cytomegalovirus exposure and HLA in healthy donors. With 60 Vbeta and 13 Jbeta primers, the PCR was carried out. Generated by immunoSEQ multiplex PCR, the TCRdb table keeps only in-frame clones and is missing some. This table holds 150,000 to 200,000 clones, 70% to 80% found once. The sample was PBMCs. These receptors were collected from a male donor in good health and CMV-seropositive.

The chain is built from TRBV7-8 and TRBJ2-7; 13 nucleotides match TRBD2. Losses at the gene ends were 5 bases for V and 3 bases for J; bases not matched to a gene: 7. Germline assignment: CDR1 SGHVS and CDR2 FQNEAQ. The CDR3 contains 16 residues. DNA of the CDR3: TGTGCCAGCAGCCTGGGGGGACTAGCGGGGAGCTACGAGCAGTACTTC. Its protein product is CASSLGGLAGSYEQYF.

To note about this clone: Its ends do not fully match the called genes, so a read error is possible. The rearrangement links TRBV11-3 to TRBJ1-6, with D maybe TRBD1 (5 bases). The CDR3 has 13 residues. Per germline, CDR1 SGHNT and CDR2 YENEEA. CDR3 in amino acids: CVSSLLPGKPLHF. CDR3 in DNA: TGTGTCAGCAGCTTGCTTCCAGGGAAACCCCTCCACTTT.

The chain recombines TRBV19 with TRBJ1-1, with a weak D call TRBD1 (5 bases). The CDR3 length is 13 residues. Looked up from germline, CDR1 is LNHDA and CDR2 is SQIVND (reference sequence). Trimming removed 8 bases from V and 6 bases from J, with 16 bases in between. The CDR3 reads CASAPGDLSEAFF. Here the CDR3 DNA reads TGTGCCAGTGCTCCGGGGGATTTGTCTGAAGCTTTCTTT.

The genes are TRBV11-2 and TRBJ1-6, with D tentatively TRBD1 (6 bases). Germline-derived CDR1 and CDR2 are SGHAT and FQNNGV. The CDR3 loop spans 14 amino acids. Trimming cost V 5 bases and J 5 bases, with 10 bases left between them. The CDR3 DNA reads TGTGCCAGCAGCCTACAGGGTGATAATTCACCCCTCCACTTT. Translation: CASSLQGDNSPLHF.

The chain employs TRBV7-2 and TRBJ1-4; 9 positions agree with TRBD1. Germline CDR1 is SGHTA and CDR2 is FQGNSA. With V trimmed by 1 base and J by 8 bases, 8 bases remained unmatched. This CDR3 contains 16 residues. The CDR3 spells CASSLGQGGTREKLFF. CDR3 coding DNA: TGTGCCAGCAGCTTAGGACAGGGGGGGACTAGAGAAAAACTGTTTTTT. The variable domain in full, with the rest retrieved from reference TRBV7-2 and TRBJ1-4, is GAGVSQSPSNKVTEKGKDVELRCDPISGHTALYWYRQSLGQGLEFLIYFQGNSAPDKSGLPSDRFSAERTGGSVSTLTIQRTQQEDSAVYLCASSLGQGGTREKLFFGSGTQLSVL.

The chain joins TRBV10-3 to TRBJ2-2; no definite D call. The CDR3 covers 11 residues. In germline, CDR1 is ENHRY, CDR2 SYGVKD. Deletions cut 6 bases from V and 5 bases from J, with 4 bases between. This CDR3 is CAISRTGELFF. In nucleotides, the CDR3 is TGTGCCATCAGCCGGACCGGGGAGCTGTTTTTT.

The chain combines TRBV5-4 with TRBJ2-1; TRBD2 is a possible D gene (6 bases). This CDR3 has 15 amino acids. V dropped 0 bases and J dropped 8 bases, with 15 bases sitting between them. Germline V gene lookup returns CDR1 SGHNT and CDR2 YYREEE (reference sequence). The chain's CDR3 is CASSLVGAGIDEQFF. The CDR3, as DNA: TGTGCCAGCAGCTTGGTTGGAGCGGGCATCGATGAGCAGTTCTTC.

Comments on this clone: Germline and junction disagree at one end, which may indicate a read error. V is TRBV28 and J is TRBJ2-7; D is ambiguous. Germline V gene sequence: CDR1 MDHEN, CDR2 SYDVKM. This CDR3 is 13 amino acids long. CDR3 DNA sequence: TGTGCCAGCAGTTTGACGGTTTACTACGAGCAGTGCTTC. Amino acids: CASSLTVYYEQCF.

The J gene is TRBJ2-1, the V gene TRBV5-1; no definite D call. Germline V lookup: CDR1 SGHRS, CDR2 YFSETQ. V lost 4 bases and J 15 bases, leaving 20 bases between the germline ends. The CDR3 covers 13 residues. Here the CDR3 reads CASSPQTPRSVFF. CDR3 bases: TGCGCCAGCAGCCCTCAGACTCCTAGGAGTGTGTTCTTC.

The chain employs TRBV9 and TRBJ2-1; 9 nucleotides line up with TRBD2. This CDR3 contains 15 residues. V lost 3 bases to trimming and J lost 7 bases; unmatched junction nucleotides: 8. Germline-derived CDR1 and CDR2 are SGDLS and YYNGEE. Here the CDR3 reads CASSGVAGVGNEQFF. In DNA form, the CDR3 reads TGTGCCAGCAGCGGGGTAGCGGGAGTAGGGAATGAGCAGTTCTTC.

V is TRBV14 and J is TRBJ2-2; 8 nucleotides agree with TRBD1. The CDR3 is 16 amino acids. Germline-derived CDR1 and CDR2 are SGHDN and FVKESK. With V trimmed by 4 bases and J by 1 base, 5 bases remained unmatched. The CDR3 is CASSPTGTGNTGELFF. DNA of the CDR3: TGTGCCAGCAGCCCTACCGGGACAGGGAACACCGGGGAGCTGTTTTTT.

The chain is built from TRBV30 and TRBJ2-3; 14 nucleotides line up with TRBD2. This CDR3 has 16 residues. The V and J ends lost 1 base and 7 bases, in that order; junction bases with no gene match: 7. Germline-derived CDR1 and CDR2 are GTSNPN and SVGIG (reference sequence). In DNA, the CDR3 is TGTGCCTGGAGTGCTGGGACTAGCGGGAGAGGGAATACGCAGTATTTT. Translating it yields CAWSAGTSGRGNTQYF.

The chain recombines TRBV14 with TRBJ1-2, with unresolved D. The CDR3 runs 15 residues. Germline lookup yields CDR1 SGHDN and CDR2 FVKESK. Trimming left V 2 bases short and J 4 bases short, with 14 bases between. The CDR3 bases are TGTGCCAGCAGCCAAACTCCGTCCCAAGTCTATGGCTACACCTTC. It codes for CASSQTPSQVYGYTF.

This sequence joins TRBV9 and TRBJ2-2, with TRBD2 matching 7 bases. The germline gives CDR1 SGDLS, CDR2 YYNGEE. This CDR3 has 17 amino acids. Trimming removed 2 bases from V and 4 bases from J; junction bases left unmatched: 11. The CDR3 DNA reads TGTGCCAGCAGCGTTAAGGGCCTAGCGGAGATCACCGGGGAGCTGTTTTTT. It encodes CASSVKGLAEITGELFF.

Details on this clone: One end of the junction varies from germline; a read error may be responsible. The chain uses TRBV5-6 and TRBJ2-7, with D possibly being TRBD2 (5 bases). CDR1 is SGHDT and CDR2 is YYEEEE in the germline V gene. The CDR3 is 16 amino acids. CDR3 in DNA: TGTGCCAGCAGCTTGGAACGGGCCTCCCCAGACTACGAGCAGTACTTT. Its translation: CASSLERASPDYEQYF.

The chain couples TRBV30 to TRBJ2-5; D might be TRBD1 (6 bases). Trimming shortened V by 3 bases and J by 4 bases, and 21 bases separated the two germline ends. CDR1 GTSNPN and CDR2 SVGIG come from the germline V gene (reference sequence). This CDR3 is built from 16 residues. The DNA for the CDR3 is TGTGCCTGGAGCACAGGGAATGTGCTACCGGGAGAGACCCAGTACTTC. This encodes CAWSTGNVLPGETQYF.

The chain is built from TRBV9 and TRBJ2-1, with TRBD2 identical over 9 bases. The CDR3 is 15 amino acids. The trim removed 5 bases at V and 6 bases at J, leaving 9 bases unmatched. The germline V gene encodes CDR1 SGDLS and CDR2 YYNGEE. Here the CDR3 DNA reads TGTGCCAGCAGGTCCGGGACTAGCAGCGGCAATGAGCAGTTCTTC. Protein: CASRSGTSSGNEQFF. Filled out from reference TRBV9 and TRBJ2-1, the complete variable domain reads DSGVTQTPKHLITATGQRVTLRCSPRSGDLSVYWYQQSLDQGLQFLIQYYNGEERAKGNILERFSAQQFPDLHSELNLSSLELGDSALYFCASRSGTSSGNEQFFGPGTRLTVL.

The V call is TRBV27, the J call TRBJ1-1; no definite D call. CDR3 length: 14 residues. The V gene lost 0 bases and the J gene lost 1 base, with 6 bases spanning the gap. Germline CDR1 reads MNHEY; CDR2 reads SMNVEV (reference sequence). In DNA form, the CDR3 reads TGTGCCAGCAGTTTATCCCCAAAGAACACTGAAGCTTTCTTT. Protein product: CASSLSPKNTEAFF.

The rearrangement uses TRBV5-1 and TRBJ2-1; 8 bases map to TRBD2. Per the germline V gene, CDR1 is SGHRS and CDR2 is YFSETQ. The V gene end was trimmed by 4 bases and the J gene end by 0 bases; junction bases not matched to a gene: 0. The CDR3 extends over 14 amino acids. CDR3 coding DNA: TGCGCCAGCAGCACTAGCGGCTCCTACAATGAGCAGTTCTTC. Protein: CASSTSGSYNEQFF. Supplemented by reference TRBV5-1 and TRBJ2-1, the full variable domain reads KAGVTQTPRYLIKTRGQQVTLSCSPISGHRSVSWYQQTPGQGLQFLFEYFSETQRNKGNFPGRFSGRQFSNSRSEMNVSTLELGDSALYLCASSTSGSYNEQFFGPGTRLTVL.

The V call is TRBV5-1, the J call TRBJ2-5, with D uncertain. The CDR3 is made up of 15 amino acids. V was shortened by 2 bases and J by 5 bases, with 16 bases between the two germline ends. Germline-derived CDR1 and CDR2 are SGHRS and YFSETQ. CDR3 in DNA: TGCGCCAGCAGCTTTCAGACCGCGGCTGGGGAGACCCAGTACTTC. This gives the protein CASSFQTAAGETQYF.